This T cell receptor (beta chain) emerged from a study of T cells in localized non-small cell lung cancer. Study results and caveats: It was uninvolved adjacent lung that showed the highest T cell clonality, exceeding tumor. Adjacent lung tissue had a median about 58 of the top 100 clones found in the tumor. Higher adjacent-lung clonality was associated with shorter survival. Investigators sequenced only a single tumor region, leaving heterogeneity possible.

TCRdb keeps only in-frame clones here, not all; method: immunoSEQ multiplex PCR. The sample lists 25,000 to 35,000 clones; less than 95% were seen once. As regards this clone: The antigen remains unidentified.

This specimen was peripheral blood, taken before any cancer treatment. This TCR was sampled from a woman aged 40-69 years with stage I lung adenocarcinoma.

The CDR3 spells CASSLGGQGWRNQPQHF. For the CDR3, the DNA is TGTGCCAGCAGCTTAGGGGGACAGGGATGGCGCAATCAGCCCCAGCATTTT. The rearrangement joins TRBV7-2 to TRBJ1-5; 9 bases match TRBD1. The CDR3 contains 17 residues. With 1 base clipped from V and 2 bases from J, the junction kept 6 bases outside the gene matches. CDR1 is SGHTA and CDR2 is FQGNSA in the germline V gene. The full variable domain, in which reference TRBV7-2 and TRBJ1-5 provide the parts outside the CDR3, is GAGVSQSPSNKVTEKGKDVELRCDPISGHTALYWYRQSLGQGLEFLIYFQGNSAPDKSGLPSDRFSAERTGGSVSTLTIQRTQQEDSAVYLCASSLGGQGWRNQPQHFGDGTRLSIL.